The next 30 T cell receptor beta chains were all read from a single sample in a study of blood T cell repertoires in COVID-19. Only in-frame clones appear in the TCRdb table, and some are missing; sequencing was by immunoSEQ multiplex PCR. Among approximately 150,000 clones listed, about 92% were seen once. Sequencing was performed on peripheral blood. Receptor source: a man aged 60 to 69 with active or convalescent COVID-19.

V gene TRBV9 combines with J gene TRBJ2-1; 8 bases are shared with TRBD2. With V trimmed by 5 bases and J by 5 bases, 9 bases remained unmatched. The germline V gene has CDR1 SGDLS and CDR2 YYNGEE. The CDR3 loop spans 15 amino acids. CDR3 loop: CASRSDGTSNNEQFF. The CDR3 DNA reads TGTGCCAGCAGGTCCGACGGGACTAGTAACAATGAGCAGTTCTTC. Full variable domain (rest looked up from reference TRBV9 and TRBJ2-1): DSGVTQTPKHLITATGQRVTLRCSPRSGDLSVYWYQQSLDQGLQFLIQYYNGEERAKGNILERFSAQQFPDLHSELNLSSLELGDSALYFCASRSDGTSNNEQFFGPGTRLTVL.

The CDR3 protein is CASSLGTGGWGTDTQYF. The CDR3 nucleotides read TGTGCCAGCAGCTTAGGTACAGGGGGCTGGGGCACAGATACGCAGTATTTT. The chain is built from TRBV7-2 and TRBJ2-3; TRBD1 matches 9 bases. CDR3 size: 17 residues. Germline V gene lookup returns CDR1 SGHTA and CDR2 FQGNSA. Unmatched junction bases numbered 6, after V lost 1 base and J lost 1 base.

V gene TRBV15 combines with J gene TRBJ2-7; no clear D gene. The length of the CDR3 is 14 residues. V was shortened by 2 bases and J by 2 bases, with 10 bases between the two germline ends. Germline CDR1 and CDR2: LNHNV and YYDKDF (reference sequence). For the CDR3, the DNA is TGTGCCACCAGCAGAAACAAGGCGGCCTACGAGCAGTACTTC. As protein: CATSRNKAAYEQYF.

The chain uses TRBV15 and TRBJ2-2; a possible D gene is TRBD2 (5 bases). Trimming shortened V by 3 bases and J by 6 bases, and 20 bases separated the two germline ends. Germline V gene sequence: CDR1 LNHNV, CDR2 YYDKDF (reference sequence). This CDR3 is built from 17 residues. The CDR3 DNA reads TGTGCCACCAGCAGGGGAACTAGTTCTCCCCTTCCCGGGGAGCTGTTTTTT. It translates to CATSRGTSSPLPGELFF.

The chain recombines TRBV19 with TRBJ1-1; a weak D match, TRBD1 (5 bases). Germline V gives CDR1 LNHDA, CDR2 SQIVND (reference sequence). The CDR3 contains 13 residues. V lost 5 bases and J lost 6, with 13 bases in between. The DNA for the CDR3 is TGTGCCAGTAGTGTTCAGGGAAACGCTGAAGCTTTCTTT. Protein sequence: CASSVQGNAEAFF.

The chain has TRBV10-3 and TRBJ1-5, with D perhaps matching TRBD1 (6 bases). The length of the CDR3 is 15 residues. Germline-derived CDR1 and CDR2 are ENHRY and SYGVKD. The V end was cut by 8 bases, the J end by 2 bases, with 16 bases between. In DNA form, the CDR3 reads TGTGCCATCCGCGAACAGGGTTTTGGCAATCAGCCCCAGCATTTT. It specifies CAIREQGFGNQPQHF.

This CDR3 is CASRQDPNTEAFF. The DNA of the CDR3 is TGTGCCTCTAGACAGGACCCGAACACTGAAGCTTTCTTT. The rearrangement links TRBV10-3 to TRBJ1-1; tentatively, D is TRBD1 (6 bases). The CDR3 is made up of 13 amino acids. The ends were cut back, 11 bases at V and 1 base at J, with 14 bases in the middle. Germline V lookup: CDR1 ENHRY, CDR2 SYGVKD.

The chain links TRBV27 to TRBJ1-5, with a tentative D call TRBD1 (6 bases). The CDR3 contains 15 residues. V lost 5 bases to trimming and J lost 0 bases, with 11 bases between them. In germline, CDR1 is MNHEY, CDR2 SMNVEV (reference sequence). The CDR3, as DNA: TGTGCCAGCAGTAAAGACAGGCGTAGCAATCAGCCCCAGCATTTT. Its protein is CASSKDRRSNQPQHF.

J is TRBJ2-3 and V is TRBV2; the match to TRBD1 covers 7 bases. CDR1 is SNHLY and CDR2 is FYNNEI in the germline V gene. The CDR3 covers 13 residues. V was clipped by 6 bases and J by 5 bases; unmatched bases: 5. CDR3 nucleotides: TGTGCCAGCAGCGACAGGGCTGGAGATACGCAGTATTTT. Amino acids: CASSDRAGDTQYF.

The chain employs TRBV18 and TRBJ1-6; 7 nucleotides line up with TRBD1. Germline values: CDR1 KGHSH, CDR2 LQKENI. This CDR3 has 14 residues. V gave up 8 bases and J gave up 7 bases; unmatched junction bases: 8. Here the CDR3 reads CASAPGQINSPLHF. CDR3 coding DNA: TGTGCCAGCGCCCCGGGACAGATCAATTCACCCCTCCACTTT.

This clone was found once. This chain connects TRBV7-2 to TRBJ1-1; the match to TRBD1 covers 11 bases. Germline values: CDR1 SGHTA, CDR2 FQGNSA. The V gene end was trimmed by 5 bases and the J gene end by 5 bases; junction bases not matched to a gene: 4. This CDR3 has 14 amino acids. The CDR3, as DNA: TGTGCCAGCAGCCGGGACAGGGGGATGACTGAAGCTTTCTTT. Its translation is CASSRDRGMTEAFF.

The chain joins TRBV20-1 to TRBJ2-3; D is possibly TRBD2 (5 bases). V was cut by 3 bases and J by 4 bases, with 14 bases left in between. CDR1 is DFQATT and CDR2 is SNEGSKA in the germline V gene (reference sequence). This CDR3 comprises 14 residues. CDR3 DNA sequence: TGCAGTGCTAGTCAACTAGTAGGCTCAGATACGCAGTATTTT. This codes for CSASQLVGSDTQYF.

The CDR3 region is CASSEWGDRHQPQHF. The CDR3 DNA reads TGTGCCAGCAGTGAATGGGGGGACAGGCATCAGCCCCAGCATTTT. This sequence joins TRBV25-1 and TRBJ1-5; 8 bases are shared with TRBD1. This CDR3 spans 15 amino acids. From germline, CDR1 is MGHDK and CDR2 SYGVNS. With 1 base clipped from V and 5 bases from J, the junction kept 4 bases outside the gene matches.

V gene TRBV2 combines with J gene TRBJ2-3; TRBD1 agrees at 7 bases. The germline V gene has CDR1 SNHLY and CDR2 FYNNEI. With V trimmed by 6 bases and J by 4 bases, 7 bases remained unmatched. CDR3 length: 14 residues. CDR3 sequence (DNA): TGTGCCAGCAGATCGACAGGGTGGGCAGATACGCAGTATTTT. Its protein is CASRSTGWADTQYF.

The chain has TRBV2 and TRBJ1-1; D gene unclear. Germline-derived CDR1 and CDR2 are SNHLY and FYNNEI. V lost 6 bases, J lost 1 base, and 6 bases lay in between. CDR3 length: 12 residues. The CDR3 sequence: CASSTRNTEAFF. As DNA, the CDR3 is TGTGCCAGCAGCACCAGGAACACTGAAGCTTTCTTT.

The chain recombines TRBV12-5 with TRBJ1-5; 7 nucleotides match TRBD1. The trim removed 0 bases at V and 1 base at J, leaving 3 bases unmatched. The CDR3 sequence is 16 residues long. Germline V gives CDR1 LGHNT, CDR2 FRNRAP. The CDR3 reads CASGLVRGGSNQPQHF. CDR3 nucleotides: TGTGCTAGTGGTTTGGTACGAGGGGGCAGCAATCAGCCCCAGCATTTT.

The chain employs TRBV4-1 and TRBJ2-1, with 9 bases identical to TRBD1. Germline assignment: CDR1 MGHRA and CDR2 YSYEKL. Trimming took 1 base from V and 2 from J; bases not matched to a gene: 6. The CDR3 spans 17 residues. The CDR3 bases are TGCGCCAGCAGCCAAGTGCCGGGACAGGGCGCCTACAATGAGCAGTTCTTC. Its translation: CASSQVPGQGAYNEQFF.

The chain uses TRBV19 and TRBJ2-2, with 7 nucleotides matching TRBD1. The CDR3 consists of 11 residues. Per the germline V gene, CDR1 is LNHDA and CDR2 is SQIVND (reference sequence). With 8 bases clipped from V and 11 bases from J, the junction kept 5 bases outside the gene matches. The CDR3 region has the DNA TGTGCCAGTTCGGACAGGAATGAGCTGTTTTTT. It yields the protein CASSDRNELFF.

The chain recombines TRBV12-3 or TRBV12-4 with TRBJ1-1, with D hard to call. V lost 3 bases, J lost 1 base, and 6 bases lay in between. This CDR3 has 13 residues. CDR3: CASSLERNTEAFF. The CDR3 DNA sequence: TGTGCCAGCAGTTTGGAGCGGAACACTGAAGCTTTCTTT.

This chain joins TRBV19 and TRBJ1-2; TRBD1 matches at 7 bases. The CDR3 is made up of 15 amino acids. CDR1 is LNHDA, CDR2 SQIVND, per germline (reference sequence). Unmatched junction bases numbered 7, after V lost 3 bases and J lost 3 bases. As DNA, the CDR3 is TGTGCCAGTAGTATCACCCGGGACAGAGACTATGGCTACACCTTC. This translates into CASSITRDRDYGYTF.

This clone has only one observation. This rearrangement joins TRBV19 to TRBJ2-3; the match to TRBD2 covers 15 bases. The V and J ends lost 4 bases and 2 bases, in that order; junction bases with no gene match: 10. The CDR3 covers 19 residues. The germline gives CDR1 LNHDA, CDR2 SQIVND (reference sequence). The CDR3 bases are TGTGCCAGTAGTACCCCCCCCGGACTAGCGGGGGGGCACACAGATACGCAGTATTTT. It is translated as CASSTPPGLAGGHTDTQYF.

The chain links TRBV7-6 to TRBJ2-7; D is possibly TRBD1 (6 bases). V was cut by 4 bases and J by 3 bases, with 13 bases left in between. CDR3 length: 14 residues. The germline CDR1 and CDR2 sequences are SGHVS and FNYEAQ. As DNA, the CDR3 is TGTGCCAGCAGCTACAGGGAGACAGGCTACGAGCAGTACTTC. It encodes CASSYRETGYEQYF.

This clone turned up a few times. This sequence joins TRBV19 and TRBJ2-7; possibly TRBD1 for D (6 bases). The CDR3 has 16 amino acids. CDR1 and CDR2 from the germline V gene are LNHDA and SQIVND (reference sequence). V was trimmed by 3 bases and J by 3 bases, leaving 18 bases between them. The CDR3 DNA follows: TGTGCCAGTAGTATTCGGGTGGACAGTTCGGGCTACGAGCAGTACTTC. It encodes CASSIRVDSSGYEQYF.

This CDR3 is CASSFLAGGSTDTQYF. The CDR3 nucleotides read TGTGCCAGCAGTTTTCTAGCGGGAGGAAGCACAGATACGCAGTATTTT. The chain joins TRBV6-6 to TRBJ2-3, with 11 bases aligning to TRBD2. With V trimmed by 4 bases and J by 0 bases, 3 bases remained unmatched. Looked up from germline, CDR1 is MNHNY and CDR2 is SVGAGI (reference sequence). This CDR3 is built from 16 residues.

This sequence joins TRBV19 and TRBJ1-2, with a tentative D call TRBD1 (6 bases). Per the germline V gene, CDR1 is LNHDA and CDR2 is SQIVND (reference sequence). V gave up 6 bases and J gave up 4 bases, with 15 bases separating them. The CDR3 consists of 14 residues. CDR3 coding DNA: TGTGCCAGTAGCCCTAACAGGGTCGGCTATGGCTACACCTTC. It is translated as CASSPNRVGYGYTF.

The V and J genes are TRBV30 and TRBJ1-1, with D possibly TRBD1 on 5 matching bases. CDR1 GTSNPN and CDR2 SVGIG come from the germline V gene (reference sequence). The V gene lost 0 bases and the J gene lost 6 bases, with 14 bases spanning the gap. This CDR3 is 14 amino acids long. The CDR3 sequence: CAWSVPRVRPEAFF. The CDR3 region has the DNA TGTGCCTGGAGTGTCCCCAGGGTTAGGCCTGAAGCTTTCTTT.

The genes are TRBV4-1 and TRBJ1-5, with D possibly matching TRBD1 (6 bases). This CDR3 is 17 amino acids long. Trimming took 1 base from V and 4 from J, leaving 17 bases between them. Germline CDR1 MGHRA, CDR2 YSYEKL. The CDR3 here is CASSQAGGPRGNQPQHF. CDR3 in DNA: TGCGCCAGCAGCCAAGCGGGGGGGCCGAGAGGTAATCAGCCCCAGCATTTT.

This clone has just one count. The chain links TRBV6-6 to TRBJ1-5, with D possibly being TRBD1 (5 bases). The CDR3 contains 14 residues. Germline CDR1 is MNHNY and CDR2 is SVGAGI (reference sequence). The ends were cut back, 7 bases at V and 5 bases at J, with 15 bases in the middle. This CDR3 is CASTEGRSYQPQHF. CDR3 nucleotide sequence: TGTGCCAGCACTGAGGGGAGGAGTTATCAGCCCCAGCATTTT.

A few counts support this clone. The chain recombines TRBV11-2 with TRBJ2-3; 8 bases are shared with TRBD1. Germline loops: CDR1 SGHAT, CDR2 FQNNGV. The CDR3 totals 15 residues. V lost 5 bases and J lost 4; bases outside the gene matches: 8. The CDR3 protein is CASSIQGAPADTQYF. CDR3 DNA sequence: TGTGCCAGCAGCATCCAGGGGGCCCCCGCAGATACGCAGTATTTT. The whole variable domain, filled in from reference TRBV11-2 and TRBJ2-3, reads EAGVAQSPRYKIIEKRQSVAFWCNPISGHATLYWYQQILGQGPKLLIQFQNNGVVDDSQLPKDRFSAERLKGVDSTLKIQPAKLEDSAVYLCASSIQGAPADTQYFGPGTRLTVL.

The CDR3 nucleotides are TGCGCCAGCAGCTTGGACGGACACCCCTACAATGAGCAGTTCTTC. It yields the protein CASSLDGHPYNEQFF. V and J are TRBV5-1 and TRBJ2-1; possibly TRBD1 for D (5 bases). This CDR3 comprises 15 residues. Trimming took 0 bases from V and 2 from J, leaving 9 bases between them. The V gene's germline CDR1 is SGHRS and CDR2 YFSETQ.